Each of the 30 T cell receptor beta chains below was sequenced from the same sample in a study of CD8+ T cells in alopecia areata. RNA, once extracted, was reverse transcribed into cDNA for use as the sequencing template. This table comes from immunoSEQ multiplex PCR, and its TCRdb copy is limited to in-frame clones, with some not included. This sample has about 190,000 clones, with around 60% found just once. Treatment of the sample: oral pan-JAK inhibitor, 5-10 mg twice daily. Sequenced material: CD4+ T cells sorted from blood, taken at week 4, from a patient treated with tofacitinib. The receptors stem from a human donor with alopecia areata.

This chain joins TRBV5-1 and TRBJ2-2, with D unresolved. CDR3 length equals 15 residues. The V and J ends lost 0 bases and 2 bases respectively, with 8 bases between them. CDR1 is SGHRS and CDR2 is YFSETQ in the germline V gene. This CDR3 is CASSLASPNTGELFF. CDR3 in DNA: TGCGCCAGCAGCTTGGCTAGTCCAAACACCGGGGAGCTGTTTTTT.

This clone came up once. The V gene is TRBV15, the J gene TRBJ2-7, with D possibly TRBD1 on 6 matching bases. V lost 0 bases and J lost 6, with 12 bases in between. The germline CDR1 and CDR2 sequences are LNHNV and YYDKDF (reference sequence). The CDR3 loop spans 14 amino acids. This CDR3 reads CATSRDRGVGEQYF. The CDR3 DNA sequence: TGTGCCACCAGCAGAGACAGGGGCGTGGGCGAGCAGTACTTC.

The chain combines TRBV13 with TRBJ2-7; TRBD2 aligns across 7 bases. Germline trimming cut 1 base from V and 3 bases from J; bases unmatched to any gene: 6. There are 15 residues in the CDR3. CDR1 is PRHDT, CDR2 FYEKMQ, per germline (reference sequence). CDR3 in DNA: TGTGCCAGCAGCTTAGCCCTAGCGGACCACTACGAGCAGTACTTC. It codes for CASSLALADHYEQYF.

V is TRBV30 and J is TRBJ2-5; D unresolved. Germline values: CDR1 GTSNPN, CDR2 SVGIG (reference sequence). This CDR3 comprises 14 residues. The V and J ends lost 0 bases and 4 bases respectively, with 12 bases between them. Here the CDR3 DNA reads TGTGCCTGGAGTGTAACGCGAACGGGAGAGACCCAGTACTTC. Its translation is CAWSVTRTGETQYF.

The CDR3 protein is CSVGAGGVGTEAFF. In DNA, the CDR3 is TGCAGCGTTGGAGCCGGGGGGGTTGGCACTGAAGCTTTCTTT. This rearrangement joins TRBV29-1 to TRBJ1-1, with TRBD1 as a possible D gene (5 bases). The germline V gene encodes CDR1 SQVTM and CDR2 ANQGSEA. V shed 4 bases and J shed 4 bases, with 16 bases lying between them. The CDR3 has 14 amino acids.

The chain employs TRBV7-8 and TRBJ1-4, with 7 bases aligning to TRBD1. Losses at the gene ends were 1 base for V and 6 bases for J; bases not matched to a gene: 5. This CDR3 is built from 15 residues. Germline-derived CDR1 and CDR2 are SGHVS and FQNEAQ. The CDR3 coding sequence is TGTGCCAGCAGCTTAGACGACAGGGCGGATGAAAAACTGTTTTTT. This sequence encodes CASSLDDRADEKLFF.

This rearrangement joins TRBV7-2 to TRBJ2-2; tentatively, D is TRBD1 (6 bases). The CDR3 sequence is 13 residues long. CDR1 is SGHTA, CDR2 FQGNSA, per germline. V was pared by 6 bases and J by 7 bases, with 12 bases between. The CDR3, as DNA: TGTGCCAGCAGTCTACAGGGAATCGGGGAGCTGTTTTTT. Protein sequence: CASSLQGIGELFF.

There are a few counts of this clone. This sample also contains other DNA sequences that code for the same CDR3. The chain uses TRBV5-1 and TRBJ2-5; no definite D call. The germline CDR1 and CDR2 sequences are SGHRS and YFSETQ. The V end lost 0 bases, the J end lost 4 bases, and 7 bases lay between the germline ends. The CDR3 consists of 13 residues. CDR3 bases: TGCGCCAGCAGCTTGGAGGGCAGAGAGACCCAGTACTTC. This translates into CASSLEGRETQYF.

V and J are TRBV20-1 and TRBJ2-5; D is unclear. Germline V CDR1 and CDR2: DFQATT, SNEGSKA (reference sequence). Trimming took 7 bases from V and 5 from J, leaving 11 bases between them. This CDR3 contains 11 residues. CDR3 in amino acids: CSVPPRETQYF. CDR3 bases: TGCAGTGTTCCCCCGCGGGAGACCCAGTACTTC.

The CDR3 region is CASSLDGTRGTDTQYF. CDR3 bases: TGTGCCAGCAGCTTAGACGGGACTAGGGGCACAGATACGCAGTATTTT. This sequence joins TRBV7-9 and TRBJ2-3; 8 bases match TRBD2. Germline loops: CDR1 SEHNR, CDR2 FQNEAQ (reference sequence). The CDR3 has 16 amino acids. The V and J ends lost 1 base and 1 base, in that order; junction bases with no gene match: 4. The full variable domain, in which reference TRBV7-9 and TRBJ2-3 provide the parts outside the CDR3, is DTGVSQNPRHKITKRGQNVTFRCDPISEHNRLYWYRQTLGQGPEFLTYFQNEAQLEKSRLLSDRFSAERPKGSFSTLEIQRTEQGDSAMYLCASSLDGTRGTDTQYFGPGTRLTVL.

A remark on this clone: The identical CDR3 is also encoded by other nucleotide sequences in the sample. The genes are TRBV28 and TRBJ2-1, with D hard to call. Trimming removed 11 bases at V and 1 base at J, with 3 bases between. CDR1 MDHEN and CDR2 SYDVKM come from the germline V gene. The CDR3 spans 10 residues. The CDR3 spells CASSYNEQFF. The CDR3 region has the DNA TGTGCCTCTTCCTACAATGAGCAGTTCTTC.

This clone was found a few times. The chain uses TRBV6-5 and TRBJ2-7, with unresolved D. Trimming shortened V by 2 bases and J by 3 bases, and 2 bases separated the two germline ends. The CDR3 has 11 residues. Germline-derived CDR1 and CDR2 are MNHEY and SVGAGI. The CDR3 here is CASSYLYEQYF. DNA of the CDR3: TGTGCCAGCAGTTACCTCTACGAGCAGTACTTC.

This clone was seen a handful of times. The gene calls are TRBV30 and TRBJ2-5; TRBD2 agrees at 9 bases. With V trimmed by 0 bases and J by 7 bases, 15 bases remained unmatched. There are 17 residues in the CDR3. Germline-derived CDR1 and CDR2 are GTSNPN and SVGIG (reference sequence). CDR3 nucleotide sequence: TGTGCCTGGAGTGTACGAGGTAGCGGGAGTGCCGTGGTGACCCAGTACTTC. Protein sequence: CAWSVRGSGSAVVTQYF.

The chain has TRBV15 and TRBJ2-5, with 9 bases identical to TRBD1. Per germline, CDR1 LNHNV and CDR2 YYDKDF (reference sequence). The CDR3 sequence is 15 residues long. J gave up 4 bases and V 1 base, and 4 bases lay outside the gene matches. CDR3 loop: CATSRANRGRETQYF. In nucleotides, the CDR3 is TGTGCCACCAGCAGAGCCAACAGGGGGCGAGAGACCCAGTACTTC.

The chain couples TRBV30 to TRBJ2-4; D call uncertain. In germline, CDR1 is GTSNPN, CDR2 SVGIG (reference sequence). V was cut by 2 bases and J by 0 bases, with 5 bases left in between. There are 13 residues in the CDR3. The CDR3 spells CAWSPGAKNIQYF. The CDR3 nucleotides are TGTGCCTGGAGTCCAGGAGCCAAAAACATTCAGTACTTC.

V and J are TRBV29-1 and TRBJ2-7, with TRBD2 matching over 10 bases. Germline V lookup: CDR1 SQVTM, CDR2 ANQGSEA. V shed 6 bases and J 3 bases; nucleotides not matched to a gene: 2. The CDR3 totals 12 residues. CDR3 DNA sequence: TGCAGCGTGGGACTAGCGAGCTACGAGCAGTACTTC. Its translation: CSVGLASYEQYF.

This rearrangement joins TRBV9 to TRBJ2-3; unclear D gene. Germline assignment: CDR1 SGDLS and CDR2 YYNGEE. Trimming removed 3 bases from V and 0 bases from J, with 5 bases in between. The CDR3 has 13 residues. Here the CDR3 reads CASSAFSTDTQYF. CDR3 bases: TGTGCCAGCAGCGCTTTTAGCACAGATACGCAGTATTTT.

This chain connects TRBV9 to TRBJ2-5, with D possibly TRBD2 on 6 matching bases. Deletions cut 2 bases from V and 7 bases from J, with 15 bases between. The CDR3 is 14 amino acids. The germline V gene has CDR1 SGDLS and CDR2 YYNGEE. CDR3 loop: CASSVRSGWVTQYF. The CDR3 DNA reads as TGTGCCAGCAGCGTTCGGAGCGGGTGGGTGACCCAGTACTTC.

The chain links TRBV7-2 to TRBJ2-5; a weak D match, TRBD2 (5 bases). Looked up from germline, CDR1 is SGHTA and CDR2 is FQGNSA. The germline V and J ends were trimmed by 6 bases and 2 bases, with 13 bases remaining between them. The CDR3 length is 14 residues. CDR3 residues: CASSSSLQQETQYF. The DNA of the CDR3 is TGTGCCAGCAGTTCTAGCCTACAGCAAGAGACCCAGTACTTC.

The chain couples TRBV5-1 to TRBJ2-6; the D is unclear. Per the germline V gene, CDR1 is SGHRS and CDR2 is YFSETQ. The germline V and J ends were trimmed by 4 bases and 2 bases, with 10 bases remaining between them. This CDR3 comprises 15 residues. The CDR3: CASSPSVAGANVLTF. CDR3 coding DNA: TGCGCCAGCAGCCCCTCTGTAGCTGGGGCCAACGTCCTGACTTTC.

The V gene is TRBV6-1, the J gene TRBJ2-1; TRBD2 matches 13 bases. The germline CDR1 and CDR2 sequences are MNHNS and SASEGT. The CDR3 length is 16 residues. The V segment lost 3 bases and the J segment 4 bases; nucleotides outside the gene matches: 3. CDR3 coding DNA: TGTGCCAGCAGTGACGCGGGACTAGCGGGATACAATGAGCAGTTCTTC. Residues: CASSDAGLAGYNEQFF.

J is TRBJ2-7 and V is TRBV7-9; possibly TRBD2 for D (5 bases). Trimming removed 0 bases at V and 13 bases at J, with 13 bases between. Germline V gives CDR1 SEHNR, CDR2 FQNEAQ (reference sequence). The CDR3 consists of 12 residues. CDR3 DNA: TGTGCCAGCAGCTTAGCCCGGGAACCCTCCTACTTC. Protein sequence: CASSLAREPSYF.

The gene calls are TRBV7-2 and TRBJ2-3; D is unresolved. The CDR3 contains 12 residues. With 6 bases removed from V and 6 bases from J, the gap between germline ends came to 10 bases. Germline CDR1 is SGHTA and CDR2 is FQGNSA. The CDR3 region has the DNA TGTGCCAGCAGTGACCGTGCCGATACGCAGTATTTT. It codes for CASSDRADTQYF.

J is TRBJ2-3 and V is TRBV25-1, with TRBD2 as a possible D gene (6 bases). Germline CDR1 and CDR2: MGHDK and SYGVNS. The CDR3 covers 16 residues. Trimming stripped 2 bases from V and 6 bases from J, with 18 bases between. CDR3 residues: CASSEGGSGFTDTQYF. CDR3 coding DNA: TGTGCCAGCAGTGAAGGAGGTAGCGGCTTCACGGATACGCAGTATTTT.

In its sample, this clone was seen a few times. This sequence joins TRBV11-3 and TRBJ2-3, with TRBD2 matching 9 bases. The CDR3 is 17 residues long. Germline CDR1 reads SGHNT; CDR2 reads YENEEA. With 5 bases clipped from V and 0 bases from J, the junction kept 9 bases outside the gene matches. CDR3 sequence reads: CASSRGTTSGSTDTQYF. The DNA of the CDR3 is TGTGCCAGCAGCCGAGGGACTACTAGCGGGAGCACAGATACGCAGTATTTT.

The sample holds a few counts of this clone. The rearrangement links TRBV4-2 to TRBJ2-7, with D unclear. The CDR3 extends over 15 amino acids. Germline lookup yields CDR1 LGHNA and CDR2 YNFKEQ. With 4 bases removed from V and 3 bases from J, the gap between germline ends came to 16 bases. The CDR3 DNA reads TGTGCCAGCAGCCCCCGGGCAGCGACCAACTACGAGCAGTACTTC. Translated: CASSPRAATNYEQYF.

V is TRBV29-1 and J is TRBJ2-5; maybe TRBD1 (5 bases). Trimming left V 2 bases short and J 2 bases short, with 9 bases between. CDR1 SQVTM and CDR2 ANQGSEA come from the germline V gene. This CDR3 spans 13 amino acids. CDR3 sequence (DNA): TGCAGCGTTGAAAGGGCAGGGCAAGAGACCCAGTACTTC. Protein: CSVERAGQETQYF.

CDR3 in DNA: TGTGCCTGGAGTGTAAGACTAGCGGGACTCCGGTACTTC. It encodes CAWSVRLAGLRYF. This chain uses TRBV30 with TRBJ2-7; TRBD2 matches 11 bases. The germline CDR1 and CDR2 sequences are GTSNPN and SVGIG (reference sequence). J was trimmed by 12 bases and V by 0 bases; bases with no gene match: 7. This CDR3 is 13 amino acids long.

The chain recombines TRBV29-1 with TRBJ2-7; 8 bases are shared with TRBD1. Per germline, CDR1 SQVTM and CDR2 ANQGSEA. CDR3 size: 15 residues. V lost 4 bases and J lost 3; bases outside the gene matches: 11. DNA for the CDR3: TGCAGCGTTGTCGGCTCAAGGACAGGGTTCTACGAGCAGTACTTC. Its translation: CSVVGSRTGFYEQYF.

The chain combines TRBV5-1 with TRBJ2-3; D is perhaps TRBD2 (6 bases). Germline CDR1 reads SGHRS; CDR2 reads YFSETQ. This CDR3 comprises 16 residues. Between the trimmed V and J ends, which lost 4 bases and 3 bases, there was a span of 18 bases. The CDR3 DNA reads TGCGCCAGCAGCCCTACGACCGGGAGTGGGACAGATACGCAGTATTTT. Translation gives CASSPTTGSGTDTQYF.